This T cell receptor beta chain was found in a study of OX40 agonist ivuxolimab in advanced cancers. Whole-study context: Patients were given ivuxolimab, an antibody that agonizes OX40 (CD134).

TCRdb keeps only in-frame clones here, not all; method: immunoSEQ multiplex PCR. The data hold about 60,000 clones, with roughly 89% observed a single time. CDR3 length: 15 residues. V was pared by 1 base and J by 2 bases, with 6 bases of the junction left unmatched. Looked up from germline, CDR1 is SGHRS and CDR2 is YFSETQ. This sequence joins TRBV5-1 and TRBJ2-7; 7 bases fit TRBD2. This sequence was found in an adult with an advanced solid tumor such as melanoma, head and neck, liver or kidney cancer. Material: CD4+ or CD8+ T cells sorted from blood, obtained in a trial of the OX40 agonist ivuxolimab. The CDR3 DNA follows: TGCGCCAGCAGCTTGTTGGCGGGGGATACCTACGAGCAGTACTTC. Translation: CASSLLAGDTYEQYF.